The next 17 T cell receptor beta chains were all read from a single sample in a study of T cell responses to AZD1222 COVID-19 vaccine. Assay: immunoSEQ multiplex PCR; the TCRdb copy retains only in-frame clones and omits some. Altogether 120,000 or so clones are present, 85% to 90% being singletons, with the ten largest covering around 10%. The sample consisted of peripheral blood, taken on day 0 of MenACWY control vaccination. These receptors were taken from an adult in good health.

This rearrangement joins TRBV7-3 to TRBJ2-1; 10 positions match TRBD2. The CDR3 sequence is 15 residues long. V shed 6 bases and J 8 bases; nucleotides not matched to a gene: 10. CDR1 is SGHTA and CDR2 is FQGTGA in the germline V gene. The CDR3 DNA reads as TGTGCCAGCAGGAAATCTAGCGGGAGAAACGATGAGCAGTTCTTC. Residues: CASRKSSGRNDEQFF.

The chain employs TRBV7-9 and TRBJ1-2; 7 nucleotides match TRBD1. The trim removed 4 bases at V and 2 bases at J, leaving 4 bases unmatched. Germline loops: CDR1 SEHNR, CDR2 FQNEAQ (reference sequence). This CDR3 has 14 amino acids. The CDR3 spells CASSSRGGNYGYTF. The CDR3 nucleotides are TGTGCCAGCAGCTCCAGGGGGGGGAACTATGGCTACACCTTC.

The chain recombines TRBV19 with TRBJ1-2, with unresolved D. V was trimmed by 5 bases and J by 5 bases, leaving 21 bases between them. The CDR3 is 16 residues long. CDR1 and CDR2 (germline): LNHDA, SQIVND (reference sequence). The CDR3 sequence: CASSPSRRGFVYGYTF. The CDR3 nucleotides are TGTGCCAGTAGTCCCTCACGCCGAGGCTTCGTTTATGGCTACACCTTC.

The J gene is TRBJ2-7, the V gene TRBV19, with TRBD2 matching over 10 bases. CDR3 length: 16 residues. Germline CDR1 is LNHDA and CDR2 is SQIVND (reference sequence). Trimming removed 7 bases from V and 3 bases from J; junction bases left unmatched: 12. CDR3 coding DNA: TGTGCCAGTACCCCAAAGAGGGGACTAGCGAACTACGAGCAGTACTTC. Protein product: CASTPKRGLANYEQYF.

The chain links TRBV21-1 to TRBJ1-5; no check of the table's D call, TRBD1, against the DNA was made. TRBV21-1 is labeled a pseudogene. The CDR3 contains 13 residues. The CDR3 coding sequence is TGTGCCAGCTTACAGGGGAGGAATCAGCCCCAGCATTTT. Its protein product is CASLQGRNQPQHF.

The chain employs TRBV3-1 (or the pseudogene TRBV3-2) and TRBJ2-1; 10 bases map to TRBD2. Germline lookup yields CDR1 LGHDT and CDR2 YNNKEL (reference sequence). This CDR3 region has 15 residues. V lost 3 bases to trimming and J lost 7 bases; unmatched junction nucleotides: 6. The CDR3 DNA is TGTGCCAGCAGCCAGCTAGCGGGAGATTCGAATGAGCAGTTCTTC. Residues: CASSQLAGDSNEQFF.

V is TRBV3-1 (or the pseudogene TRBV3-2) and J is TRBJ1-3; TRBD1 might be the D (5 bases). The ends were cut back, 5 bases at V and 0 bases at J, with 8 bases in the middle. Germline V CDR1 and CDR2: LGHDT, YNNKEL (reference sequence). The CDR3 is made up of 14 amino acids. In DNA form, the CDR3 reads TGTGCCAGCAGCGAAAGGGGCTCTGGAAACACCATATATTTT. Its translation is CASSERGSGNTIYF.

There are many counts of this clone. This chain connects TRBV4-1 to TRBJ2-2; D possibly corresponds to TRBD2 (5 bases). CDR1 and CDR2 from the germline V gene are MGHRA and YSYEKL. CDR3 size: 16 residues. Trimming took off 4 bases at V and 4 bases at J, with 16 bases between the two ends. The CDR3 loop is CASSPAAGGSTGELFF. CDR3 DNA: TGCGCCAGCAGCCCGGCCGCGGGTGGGAGCACCGGGGAGCTGTTTTTT.

The rearrangement joins TRBV11-3 to TRBJ2-7; D is tentatively TRBD1 or TRBD2 (6 bases each). The CDR3 has 15 amino acids. The germline V gene has CDR1 SGHNT and CDR2 YENEEA. The V and J ends lost 3 bases and 7 bases respectively, with 19 bases between them. The CDR3 protein is CASSFPVQGRYEQYF. The CDR3 nucleotides read TGTGCCAGCAGCTTCCCGGTTCAGGGGAGGTATGAGCAGTACTTC.

This clone has just a few counts. The chain carries TRBV3-1 (or the pseudogene TRBV3-2) and TRBJ2-7; unclear D gene. CDR3 length: 14 residues. CDR1 is LGHDT and CDR2 is YNNKEL in the germline V gene (reference sequence). Trimming took 0 bases from V and 0 from J, leaving 6 bases between them. The chain's CDR3 is CASSQDYSSYEQYF. CDR3 bases: TGTGCCAGCAGCCAAGATTACAGCTCCTACGAGCAGTACTTC.

This chain connects TRBV7-9 to TRBJ2-1; D unclear. The CDR3 consists of 14 residues. The germline V gene encodes CDR1 SEHNR and CDR2 FQNEAQ (reference sequence). V gave up 3 bases and J gave up 6 bases, with 12 bases separating them. The DNA for the CDR3 is TGTGCCAGCAGCTTCTTGGGAATGGGCAATGAGCAGTTCTTC. As protein: CASSFLGMGNEQFF.

The chain combines TRBV3-1 (or the pseudogene TRBV3-2) with TRBJ2-7; D possibly matches TRBD1 or TRBD2 (7 bases each). Deletions cut 4 bases from V and 5 bases from J, with 15 bases between. Germline CDR1 reads LGHDT; CDR2 reads YNNKEL (reference sequence). The CDR3 loop spans 14 amino acids. CDR3 nucleotides: TGTGCCAGCAGCCCAGGGGGAGGGGCCGACGAGCAGTACTTC. Amino acid sequence: CASSPGGGADEQYF.

This clone was picked up a small number of times. This rearrangement joins TRBV6-2 or TRBV6-3 to TRBJ1-5; D gene unclear. This CDR3 spans 13 amino acids. Per the germline V gene, CDR1 is MNHEY and CDR2 is SVGEGT. V was trimmed by 2 bases and J by 3 bases, leaving 5 bases between them. In nucleotides, the CDR3 is TGTGCCAGCAGTTACGGAACCAATCAGCCCCAGCATTTT. This sequence encodes CASSYGTNQPQHF.

J is TRBJ2-6 and V is TRBV9; the D gene could be TRBD1 or TRBD2 (6 bases each). V dropped 0 bases and J dropped 4 bases, with 14 bases sitting between them. The CDR3 has 17 residues. The germline V gene encodes CDR1 SGDLS and CDR2 YYNGEE. The CDR3 DNA follows: TGTGCCAGCAGCGTAGATCCGGGGGCGCGAGGGGCCAACGTCCTGACTTTC. It codes for CASSVDPGARGANVLTF. The variable domain in full, completed from reference TRBV9 and TRBJ2-6, reads DSGVTQTPKHLITATGQRVTLRCSPRSGDLSVYWYQQSLDQGLQFLIQYYNGEERAKGNILERFSAQQFPDLHSELNLSSLELGDSALYFCASSVDPGARGANVLTFGAGSRLTVL.

The chain is built from TRBV3-1 (or the pseudogene TRBV3-2) and TRBJ1-1, with 8 bases lining up with TRBD1. CDR3 length: 16 residues. The V and J ends lost 6 bases and 2 bases, in that order; junction bases with no gene match: 11. The germline CDR1 and CDR2 sequences are LGHDT and YNNKEL (reference sequence). In nucleotides, the CDR3 is TGTGCCAGCAGGCCGACGGACAGGGCAGGCAACACTGAAGCTTTCTTT. Amino acids: CASRPTDRAGNTEAFF.

The chain employs TRBV5-1 and TRBJ2-3; D gene unclear. Looked up from germline, CDR1 is SGHRS and CDR2 is YFSETQ. The CDR3 sequence is 14 residues long. The ends were cut back, 0 bases at V and 0 bases at J, with 5 bases in the middle. This CDR3 is CASSLAASTDTQYF. CDR3 coding DNA: TGCGCCAGCAGCTTGGCGGCTAGCACAGATACGCAGTATTTT.

V is TRBV7-2 and J is TRBJ1-4, with D unresolved. The CDR3 has 15 residues. V dropped 5 bases and J dropped 8 bases, with 18 bases sitting between them. Germline CDR1 is SGHTA and CDR2 is FQGNSA. The CDR3, as DNA: TGTGCCAGCAGCCAAACTGGGGAGGGCTGGGAAAAACTGTTTTTT. Translation gives CASSQTGEGWEKLFF.